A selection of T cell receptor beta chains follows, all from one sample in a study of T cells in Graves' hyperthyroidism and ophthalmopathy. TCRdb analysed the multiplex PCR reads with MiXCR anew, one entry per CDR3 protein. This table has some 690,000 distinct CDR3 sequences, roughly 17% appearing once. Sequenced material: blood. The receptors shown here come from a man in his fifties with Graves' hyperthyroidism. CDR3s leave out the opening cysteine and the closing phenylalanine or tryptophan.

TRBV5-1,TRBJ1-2,ASSLTTGDHYGYT
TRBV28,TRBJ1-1,ASMGNEMGAF
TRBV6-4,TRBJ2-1,ASSDSGVSYNEQF
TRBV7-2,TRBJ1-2,ASSFTWRDGYT
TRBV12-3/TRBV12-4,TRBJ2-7,ASRPGQATYEQY
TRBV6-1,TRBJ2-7,ASRPGTGPYEQY
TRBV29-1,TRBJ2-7,SASKGVGTYEQY
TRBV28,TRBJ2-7,ASSLSAGTTYEQY
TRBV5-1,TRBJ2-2,ASSLETEANTGELF
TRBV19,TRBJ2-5,ASSLTGTGLQETQY
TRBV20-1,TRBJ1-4,SAHTGGTNEKLF
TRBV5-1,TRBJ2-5,ASSFAREEETQY
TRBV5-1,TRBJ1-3,ASSKDPSGNTIY
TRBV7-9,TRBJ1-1,VSSLGRSLNTEAF
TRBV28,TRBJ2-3,ASSLIPSDTDTQY
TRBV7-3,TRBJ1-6,ASSFREGSPLH
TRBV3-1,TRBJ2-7,ASSHVWPSSYEQY
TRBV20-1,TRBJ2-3,SAAAGTSGSGYTQY